Below, one T cell receptor beta chain is given with its context. Its specificity is unknown. These data originate in a study of T cell responses to AZD1222 COVID-19 vaccine. Study-wide findings and caveats: Rises in breadth and depth of Spike-specific TCRs came after two AZD1222 doses. Repertoires were sampled only after the peak T cell response. Donors were chiefly white British, with a greater number of females, and clonal diversity was perhaps underestimated.

The V end lost 5 bases, the J end lost 5 bases, and 16 bases lay between the germline ends. This CDR3 comprises 15 residues. The germline V gene encodes CDR1 SGHTA and CDR2 FQGNSA. Assay used: immunoSEQ multiplex PCR; TCRdb lists only in-frame clones, some missing. The repertoire includes about 27,000 clones, around 93% of them detected once, and approximately 8.1% sits in the top ten. The chain links TRBV7-2 to TRBJ1-5; D perhaps matches TRBD1 (6 bases). The specimen comprised peripheral blood, sampled 28 days after the second AZD1222 dose. The TCR comes from an adult who received the AZD1222 COVID-19 vaccine. The CDR3 spells CASSTSGTQYQPQHF. In nucleotides, the CDR3 is TGTGCCAGCAGCACGTCCGGGACACAGTATCAGCCCCAGCATTTT.